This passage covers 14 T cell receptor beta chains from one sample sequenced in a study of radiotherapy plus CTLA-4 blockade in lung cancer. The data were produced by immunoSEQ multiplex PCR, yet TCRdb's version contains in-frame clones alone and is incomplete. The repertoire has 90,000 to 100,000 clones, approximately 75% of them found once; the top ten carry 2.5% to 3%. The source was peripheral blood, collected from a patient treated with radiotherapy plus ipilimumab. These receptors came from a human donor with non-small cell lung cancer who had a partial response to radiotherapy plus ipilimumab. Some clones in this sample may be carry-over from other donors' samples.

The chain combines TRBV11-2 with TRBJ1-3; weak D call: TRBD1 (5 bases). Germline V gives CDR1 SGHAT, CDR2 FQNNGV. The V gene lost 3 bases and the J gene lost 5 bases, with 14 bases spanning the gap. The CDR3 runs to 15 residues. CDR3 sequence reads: CASSLSGGLRNTIYF. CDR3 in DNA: TGTGCCAGCAGCTTGTCGGGGGGACTTAGAAACACCATATATTTT.

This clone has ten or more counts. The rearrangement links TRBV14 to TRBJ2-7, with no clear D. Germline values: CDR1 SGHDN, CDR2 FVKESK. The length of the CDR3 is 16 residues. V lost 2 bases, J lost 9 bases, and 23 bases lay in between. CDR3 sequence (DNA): TGTGCCAGCAGCCAACTCGAGGCGCGGTACACTACGGGGCAGTACTTC. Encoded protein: CASSQLEARYTTGQYF.

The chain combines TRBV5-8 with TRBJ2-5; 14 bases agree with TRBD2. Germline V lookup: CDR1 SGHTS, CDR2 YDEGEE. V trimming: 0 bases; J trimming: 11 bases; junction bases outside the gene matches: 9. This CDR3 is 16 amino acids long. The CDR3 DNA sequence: TGTGCCAGCAGCTTGGGGGGACTAGCGGGAGTGGGTGAGCAGTACTTC. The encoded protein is CASSLGGLAGVGEQYF.

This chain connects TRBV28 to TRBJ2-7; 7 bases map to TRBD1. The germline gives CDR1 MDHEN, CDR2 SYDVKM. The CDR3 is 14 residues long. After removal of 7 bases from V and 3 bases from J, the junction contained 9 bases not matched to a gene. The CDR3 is CASTPGRGLYEQYF. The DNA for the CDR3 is TGTGCCAGCACCCCGGGTAGGGGGCTCTACGAGCAGTACTTC.

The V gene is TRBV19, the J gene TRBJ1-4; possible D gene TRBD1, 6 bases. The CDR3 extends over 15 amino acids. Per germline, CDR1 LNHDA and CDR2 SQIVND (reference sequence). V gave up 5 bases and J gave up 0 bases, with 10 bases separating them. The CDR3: CASSGNRATNEKLFF. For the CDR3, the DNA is TGTGCCAGTAGTGGTAACAGGGCAACTAATGAAAAACTGTTTTTT.

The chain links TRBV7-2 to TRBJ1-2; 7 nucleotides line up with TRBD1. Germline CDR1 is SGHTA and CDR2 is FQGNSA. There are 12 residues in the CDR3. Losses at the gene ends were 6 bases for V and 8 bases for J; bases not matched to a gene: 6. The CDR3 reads CASRYTGAGYTF. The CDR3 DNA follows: TGTGCCAGCAGGTACACAGGGGCCGGCTACACCTTC.

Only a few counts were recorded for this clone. CDR3 in amino acids: CASRNRGVETQYF. The CDR3 DNA is TGTGCCAGCAGAAACAGGGGCGTGGAGACCCAGTACTTC. V gene TRBV25-1 combines with J gene TRBJ2-5, with 7 bases fitting TRBD1. Unmatched junction bases numbered 6, after V lost 6 bases and J lost 5 bases. The germline gives CDR1 MGHDK, CDR2 SYGVNS. CDR3 length equals 13 residues. Full variable domain (rest looked up from reference TRBV25-1 and TRBJ2-5): EADIYQTPRYLVIGTGKKITLECSQTMGHDKMYWYQQDPGMELHLIHYSYGVNSTEKGDLSSESTVSRIRTEHFPLTLESARPSHTSQYLCASRNRGVETQYFGPGTRLLVL.

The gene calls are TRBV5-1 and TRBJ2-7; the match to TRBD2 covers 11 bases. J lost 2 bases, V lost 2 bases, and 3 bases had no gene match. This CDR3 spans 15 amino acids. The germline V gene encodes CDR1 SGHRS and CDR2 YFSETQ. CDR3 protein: CASSLTSGGPYEQYF. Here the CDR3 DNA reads TGCGCCAGCAGCTTAACTAGCGGGGGCCCCTACGAGCAGTACTTC. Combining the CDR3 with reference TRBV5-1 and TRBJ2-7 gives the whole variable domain KAGVTQTPRYLIKTRGQQVTLSCSPISGHRSVSWYQQTPGQGLQFLFEYFSETQRNKGNFPGRFSGRQFSNSRSEMNVSTLELGDSALYLCASSLTSGGPYEQYFGPGTRLTVT.

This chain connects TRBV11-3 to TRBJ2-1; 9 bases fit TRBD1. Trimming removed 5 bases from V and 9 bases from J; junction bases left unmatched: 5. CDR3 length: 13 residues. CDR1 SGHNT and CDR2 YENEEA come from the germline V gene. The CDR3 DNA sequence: TGTGCCAGCAGCCGGGACAGGGTGAGTGAGCAGTTCTTC. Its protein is CASSRDRVSEQFF.

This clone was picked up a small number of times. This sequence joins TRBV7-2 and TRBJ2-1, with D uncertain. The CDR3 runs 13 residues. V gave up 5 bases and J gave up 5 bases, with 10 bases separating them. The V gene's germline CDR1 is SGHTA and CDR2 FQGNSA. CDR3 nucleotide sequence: TGTGCCAGCAGCCCCTTCTACGACAATGAGCAGTTCTTC. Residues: CASSPFYDNEQFF.

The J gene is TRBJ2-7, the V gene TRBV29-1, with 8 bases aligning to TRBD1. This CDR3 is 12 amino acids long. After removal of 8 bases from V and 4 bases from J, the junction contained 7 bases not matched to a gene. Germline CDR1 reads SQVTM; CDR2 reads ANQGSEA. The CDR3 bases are TGCAGCTTGCAGGACAGGGAGTACGAGCAGTACTTC. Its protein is CSLQDREYEQYF.

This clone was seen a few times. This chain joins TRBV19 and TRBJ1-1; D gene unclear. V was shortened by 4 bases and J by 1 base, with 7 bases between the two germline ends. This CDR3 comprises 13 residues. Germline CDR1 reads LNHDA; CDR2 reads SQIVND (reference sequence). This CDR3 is CASSTQWNTEAFF. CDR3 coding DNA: TGTGCCAGTAGTACGCAGTGGAACACTGAAGCTTTCTTT.

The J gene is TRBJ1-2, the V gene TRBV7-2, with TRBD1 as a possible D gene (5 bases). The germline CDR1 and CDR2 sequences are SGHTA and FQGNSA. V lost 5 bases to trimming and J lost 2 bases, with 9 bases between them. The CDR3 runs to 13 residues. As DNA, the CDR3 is TGTGCCAGCAGCCAAGGGGTCAACTATGGCTACACCTTC. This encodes CASSQGVNYGYTF.

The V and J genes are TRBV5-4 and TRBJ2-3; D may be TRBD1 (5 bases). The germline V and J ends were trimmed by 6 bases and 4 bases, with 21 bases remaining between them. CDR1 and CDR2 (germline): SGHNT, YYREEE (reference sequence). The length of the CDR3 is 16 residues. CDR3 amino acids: CASTSGSRRGADTQYF. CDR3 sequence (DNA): TGTGCCAGCACCTCAGGGTCGCGTAGGGGCGCAGATACGCAGTATTTT.